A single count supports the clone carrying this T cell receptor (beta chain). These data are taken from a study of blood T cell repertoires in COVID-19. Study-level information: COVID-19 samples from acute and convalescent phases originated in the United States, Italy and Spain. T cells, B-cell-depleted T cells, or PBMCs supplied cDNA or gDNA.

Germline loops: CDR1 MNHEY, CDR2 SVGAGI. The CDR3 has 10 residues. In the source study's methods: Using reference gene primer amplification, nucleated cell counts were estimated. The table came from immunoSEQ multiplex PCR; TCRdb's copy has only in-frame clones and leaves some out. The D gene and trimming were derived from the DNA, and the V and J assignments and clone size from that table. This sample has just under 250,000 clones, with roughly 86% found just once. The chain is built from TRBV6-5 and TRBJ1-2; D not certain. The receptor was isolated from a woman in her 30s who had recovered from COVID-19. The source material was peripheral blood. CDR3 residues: CCGGNYGYTF. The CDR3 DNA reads TGTTGCGGAGGGAACTATGGCTACACCTTC.